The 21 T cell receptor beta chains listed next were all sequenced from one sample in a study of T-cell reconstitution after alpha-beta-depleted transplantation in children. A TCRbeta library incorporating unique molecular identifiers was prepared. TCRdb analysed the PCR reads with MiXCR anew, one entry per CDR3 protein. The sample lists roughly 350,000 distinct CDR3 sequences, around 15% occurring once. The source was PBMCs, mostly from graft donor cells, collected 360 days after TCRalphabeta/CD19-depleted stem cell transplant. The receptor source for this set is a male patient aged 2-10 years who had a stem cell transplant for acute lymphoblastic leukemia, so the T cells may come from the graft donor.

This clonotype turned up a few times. CDR3 amino acids: CASSFQGNNYEQYF. CDR3 DNA: TGTGCCAGCAGTTTTCAGGGGAATAACTACGAGCAGTACTTC. The chain employs TRBV7-9 and TRBJ2-7; possibly TRBD1 for D (6 bases). Germline V gene lookup returns CDR1 SEHNR and CDR2 FQNEAQ (reference sequence). The CDR3 contains 14 residues. The ends were cut back, 6 bases at V and 3 bases at J, with 15 bases in the middle.

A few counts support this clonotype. The CDR3 sequence: CASSPKDSDYRELFF. The DNA for the CDR3 is TGTGCCAGCAGCCCCAAGGATAGCGACTACCGGGAGCTGTTTTTT. The chain carries TRBV4-2 and TRBJ2-2, with D maybe TRBD2 (5 bases). The CDR3 sequence is 15 residues long. The ends were cut back, 4 bases at V and 9 bases at J, with 18 bases in the middle. Germline CDR1 reads LGHNA; CDR2 reads YNFKEQ.

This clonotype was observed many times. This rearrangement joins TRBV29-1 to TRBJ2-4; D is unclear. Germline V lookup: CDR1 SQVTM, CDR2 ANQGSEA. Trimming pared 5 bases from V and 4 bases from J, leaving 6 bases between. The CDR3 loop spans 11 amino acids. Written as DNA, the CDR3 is TGCAGCGTTAGGCGAAAAAACATTCAGTACTTC. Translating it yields CSVRRKNIQYF.

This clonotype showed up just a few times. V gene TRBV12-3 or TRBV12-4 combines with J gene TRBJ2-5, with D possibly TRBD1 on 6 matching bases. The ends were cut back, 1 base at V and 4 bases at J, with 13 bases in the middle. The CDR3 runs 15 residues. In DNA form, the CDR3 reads TGTGCCAGCAGTTTAGATAACAGGGTGGGAGAGACCCAGTACTTC. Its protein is CASSLDNRVGETQYF.

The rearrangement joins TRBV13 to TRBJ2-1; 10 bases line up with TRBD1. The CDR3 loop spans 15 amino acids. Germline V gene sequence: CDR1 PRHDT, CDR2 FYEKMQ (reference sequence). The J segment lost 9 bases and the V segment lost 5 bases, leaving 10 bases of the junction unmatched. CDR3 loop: CASSLPGTGAGEQFF. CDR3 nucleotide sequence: TGTGCCAGCAGCCTGCCCGGGACAGGGGCCGGTGAGCAGTTCTTC.

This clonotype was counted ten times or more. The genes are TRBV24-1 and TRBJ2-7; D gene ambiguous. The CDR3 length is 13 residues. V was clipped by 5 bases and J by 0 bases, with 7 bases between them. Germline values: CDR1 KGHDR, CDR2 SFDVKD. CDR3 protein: CATSAFGSYEQYF. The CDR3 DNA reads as TGTGCCACCAGTGCATTTGGCTCCTACGAGCAGTACTTC.

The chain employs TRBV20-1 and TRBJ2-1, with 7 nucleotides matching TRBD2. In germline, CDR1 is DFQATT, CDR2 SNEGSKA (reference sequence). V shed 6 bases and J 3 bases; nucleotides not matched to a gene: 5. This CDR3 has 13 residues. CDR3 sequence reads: CSAWTSLYNEQFF. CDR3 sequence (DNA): TGCAGTGCCTGGACTAGTCTCTACAATGAGCAGTTCTTC.

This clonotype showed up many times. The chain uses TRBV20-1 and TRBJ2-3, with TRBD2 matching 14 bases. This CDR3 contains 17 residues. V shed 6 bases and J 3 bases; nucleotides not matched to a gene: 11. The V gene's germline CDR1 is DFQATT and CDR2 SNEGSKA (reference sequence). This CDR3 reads CSALTSGRALLTDTQYF. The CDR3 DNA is TGCAGTGCGCTGACTAGCGGGAGGGCCCTCCTAACAGATACGCAGTATTTT.

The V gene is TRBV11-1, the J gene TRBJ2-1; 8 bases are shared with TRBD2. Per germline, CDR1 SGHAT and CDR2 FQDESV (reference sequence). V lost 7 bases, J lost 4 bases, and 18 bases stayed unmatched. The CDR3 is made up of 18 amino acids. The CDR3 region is CASKRGGSQREPYNEQFF. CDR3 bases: TGTGCCAGCAAGCGGGGCGGGTCCCAGCGGGAGCCTTACAATGAGCAGTTCTTC.

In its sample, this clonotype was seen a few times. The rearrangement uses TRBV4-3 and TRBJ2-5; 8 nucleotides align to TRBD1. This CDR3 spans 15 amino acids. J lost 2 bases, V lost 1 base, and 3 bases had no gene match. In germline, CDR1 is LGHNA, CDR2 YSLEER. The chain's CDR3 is CASSQVGQAQETQYF. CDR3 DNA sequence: TGCGCCAGCAGCCAAGTGGGACAGGCTCAAGAGACCCAGTACTTC.

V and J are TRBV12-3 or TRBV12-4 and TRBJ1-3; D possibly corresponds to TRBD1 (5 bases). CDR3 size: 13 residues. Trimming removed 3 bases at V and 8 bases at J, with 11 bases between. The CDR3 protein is CASSFPGWDTIYF. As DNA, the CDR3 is TGTGCCAGCAGTTTCCCAGGGTGGGACACCATATATTTT.

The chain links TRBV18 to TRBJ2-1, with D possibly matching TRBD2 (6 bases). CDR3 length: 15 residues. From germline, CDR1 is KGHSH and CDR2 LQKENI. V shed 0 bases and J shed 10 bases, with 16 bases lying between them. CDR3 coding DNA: TGTGCCAGCTCACCACCCGGGAGAGGGAAGTACGAGCAGTTCTTC. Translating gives CASSPPGRGKYEQFF.

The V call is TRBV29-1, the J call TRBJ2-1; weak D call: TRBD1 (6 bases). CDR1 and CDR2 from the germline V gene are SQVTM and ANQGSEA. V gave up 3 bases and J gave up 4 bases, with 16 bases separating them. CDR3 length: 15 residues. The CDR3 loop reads CSVEFFTQGYNEQFF. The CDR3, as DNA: TGCAGCGTTGAGTTTTTCACACAGGGTTACAATGAGCAGTTCTTC.

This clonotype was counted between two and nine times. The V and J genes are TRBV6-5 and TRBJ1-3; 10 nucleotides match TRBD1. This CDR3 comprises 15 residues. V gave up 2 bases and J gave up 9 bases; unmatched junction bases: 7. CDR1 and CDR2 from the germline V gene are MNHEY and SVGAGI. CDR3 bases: TGTGCCAGCAGTTACGGACAGGGGGAATCGGGCACCATATATTTT. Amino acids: CASSYGQGESGTIYF.

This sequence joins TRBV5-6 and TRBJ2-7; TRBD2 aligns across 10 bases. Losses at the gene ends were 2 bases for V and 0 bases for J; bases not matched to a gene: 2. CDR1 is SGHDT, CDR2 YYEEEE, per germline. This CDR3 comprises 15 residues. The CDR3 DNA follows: TGTGCCAGCAGCTTTCCTAGCGGGAGCTCCTACGAGCAGTACTTC. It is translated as CASSFPSGSSYEQYF.

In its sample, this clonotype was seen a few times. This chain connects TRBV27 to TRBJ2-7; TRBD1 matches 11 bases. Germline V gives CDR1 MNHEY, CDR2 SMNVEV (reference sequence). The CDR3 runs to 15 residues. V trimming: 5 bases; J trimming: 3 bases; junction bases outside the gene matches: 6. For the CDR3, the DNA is TGTGCCAGCAGTAAAGGGACAGGGGGATTCTACGAGCAGTACTTC. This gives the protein CASSKGTGGFYEQYF.

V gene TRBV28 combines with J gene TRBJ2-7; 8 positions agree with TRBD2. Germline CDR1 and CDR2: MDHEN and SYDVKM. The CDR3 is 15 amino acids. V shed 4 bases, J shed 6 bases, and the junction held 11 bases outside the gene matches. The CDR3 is CASSSTGTSPREQYF. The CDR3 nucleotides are TGTGCCAGCAGTTCCACCGGGACTAGTCCTCGCGAGCAGTACTTC.

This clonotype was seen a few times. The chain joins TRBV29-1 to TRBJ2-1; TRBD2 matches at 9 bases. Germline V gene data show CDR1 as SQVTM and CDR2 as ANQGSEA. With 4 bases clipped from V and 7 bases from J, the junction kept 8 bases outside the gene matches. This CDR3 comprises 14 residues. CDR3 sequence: CSVGLRLAGNEQFF. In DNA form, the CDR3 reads TGCAGCGTTGGATTAAGGCTAGCGGGAAATGAGCAGTTCTTC.

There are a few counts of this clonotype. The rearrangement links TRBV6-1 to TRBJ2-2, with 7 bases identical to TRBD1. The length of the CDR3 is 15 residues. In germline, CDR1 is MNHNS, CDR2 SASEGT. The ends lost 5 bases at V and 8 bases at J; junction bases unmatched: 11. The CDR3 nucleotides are TGTGCCAGCAGTACCCGGCAGGGGGTCCCTGGGGAGCTGTTTTTT. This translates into CASSTRQGVPGELFF.

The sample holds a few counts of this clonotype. The CDR3 region is CASSPTQRRSGEQYF. The CDR3 region has the DNA TGTGCCAGCAGCCCTACTCAAAGGAGGTCCGGCGAGCAGTACTTC. The chain uses TRBV12-3 or TRBV12-4 and TRBJ2-7; possibly TRBD2 for D (5 bases). This CDR3 has 15 amino acids. The germline V and J ends were trimmed by 6 bases and 6 bases, with 21 bases remaining between them.

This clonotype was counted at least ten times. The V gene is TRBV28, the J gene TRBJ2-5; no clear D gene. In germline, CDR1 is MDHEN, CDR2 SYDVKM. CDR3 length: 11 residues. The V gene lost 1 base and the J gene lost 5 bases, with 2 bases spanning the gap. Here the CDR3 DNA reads TGTGCCAGCAGTTTATATGAGACCCAGTACTTC. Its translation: CASSLYETQYF.